This TCR beta chain is drawn from a study of cytotoxic CD8 clonotypes in ibrutinib-treated CLL. Profiling relied on immunoSEQ multiplex PCR, and the TCRdb table lists in-frame clones only, not all of them. The sample consists of about 50,000 clones, more than 55% of them appearing once. From germline, CDR1 is SGHRS and CDR2 YFSETQ. The CDR3 has 13 amino acids. V was clipped by 1 base and J by 7 bases, with 8 bases between them. The receptor was isolated from a human donor with chronic lymphocytic leukemia. The chain employs TRBV5-1 and TRBJ2-2, with no clear D. Sequencing used PBMCs, obtained after 24 months of ibrutinib treatment. The CDR3 region is CASSLLSLGELFF. For the CDR3, the DNA is TGCGCCAGCAGCTTGTTGTCCCTCGGGGAGCTGTTTTTT.